The entry that follows covers one TCR beta chain sequence. This CDR3 comprises 15 residues. Germline CDR1 GTSNPN, CDR2 SVGIG (reference sequence). Trimming took 0 bases from V and 1 from J, leaving 11 bases between them. This entry belongs to a study of blood T cell repertoires in COVID-19. Turning to the study itself: PBMCs, B-cell-depleted T cells, or T cells provided the cDNA or gDNA that made up the material.

Authors' analysis steps: By means of reference gene primer amplification, nucleated cell counts were estimated. The data were produced by immunoSEQ multiplex PCR, yet TCRdb's version contains in-frame clones alone and is incomplete. Clone size and V and J calls were adopted from that table, with D and trimming inferred from the DNA. The table shows 120,000 or so clones, with roughly 90% occurring only once. The gene calls are TRBV30 and TRBJ2-3; possible D gene TRBD2, 5 bases. The sequenced sample was peripheral blood. The TCR sequence derives from a man between 50 and 59 years old with acute or convalescent COVID-19. The CDR3 sequence is CAWSVGGYGTDTQYF. CDR3 DNA: TGTGCCTGGAGTGTTGGCGGGTACGGCACAGATACGCAGTATTTT. Looking up the rest from reference TRBV30 and TRBJ2-3 gives the full variable domain: SQTIHQWPATLVQPVGSPLSLECTVEGTSNPNLYWYRQAAGRGLQLLFYSVGIGQISSEVPQNLSASRPQDRQFILSSKKLLLSDSGFYLCAWSVGGYGTDTQYFGPGTRLTVL.